This T cell receptor beta chain came from a study of OX40 agonist ivuxolimab in advanced cancers. Blood samples were obtained at baseline, cycle 4 day 1, and cycle 7 day 1. Germline trimming cut 2 bases from V and 4 bases from J; bases unmatched to any gene: 2. Looked up from germline, CDR1 is SGDLS and CDR2 is YYNGEE. The length of the CDR3 is 13 residues. Sequencing used immunoSEQ multiplex PCR; TCRdb keeps in-frame clones, though not all of them. The sample comprises roughly 140,000 clones, 94% of which are singletons, and 0.31% rests with the top ten. The chain joins TRBV9 to TRBJ1-2, with 7 bases identical to TRBD1. Sample: CD4+ or CD8+ T cells sorted from blood, taken in a trial of the OX40 agonist ivuxolimab. The clonotype was recovered from an adult with an advanced solid tumor such as melanoma, head and neck, liver or kidney cancer. Here the CDR3 reads CASSVRDSYGYTF. DNA for the CDR3: TGTGCCAGCAGCGTCCGGGACAGCTATGGCTACACCTTC.